The rows below give T cell receptor beta chains drawn from one sample of a study of PD-L1 blockade in urothelial cancer. Using immunoSEQ multiplex PCR, the repertoire was profiled, and TCRdb retains in-frame clones only, with some absent. The data contain under 45,000 clones, under 90% of them singletons. The source material was PBMCs, sampled around atezolizumab (anti-PD-L1) treatment. The receptors were gathered from a man in his sixties with urothelial cancer. CDR3s include the opening cysteine and the closing phenylalanine or tryptophan. A D gene is named only where the DNA matches it firmly. For some rows the clone size is stated as once, few or many, or as a class when expanded; others skip it.

clone_size: -; v_call: TRBV7-9; j_call: TRBJ2-7; d_call: -; cdr3_aa: CASSLAGPYEQYF; cdr3_nt: TGTGCCAGCAGCTTAGCCGGTCCCTACGAGCAGTACTTC
clone_size: -; v_call: TRBV19; j_call: TRBJ2-1; d_call: -; cdr3_aa: CASTLLPGTGEAREQFF; cdr3_nt: TGTGCCAGTACCCTCCTCCCCGGGACGGGGGAGGCTCGTGAGCAGTTCTTC
clone_size: few; v_call: TRBV7-9; j_call: TRBJ2-5; d_call: TRBD1; cdr3_aa: CASSWTGSLETQYF; cdr3_nt: TGTGCCAGCAGCTGGACAGGGTCACTGGAGACCCAGTACTTC
clone_size: -; v_call: TRBV6-6; j_call: TRBJ1-6; d_call: TRBD1; cdr3_aa: CASSYSRDRDSLHF; cdr3_nt: TGTGCCAGCAGTTACTCCCGGGACAGGGACTCTCTCCACTTT
clone_size: -; v_call: TRBV11-1; j_call: TRBJ2-7; d_call: -; cdr3_aa: CASSRGHTLEQYF; cdr3_nt: TGTGCCAGCAGCCGAGGACACACCCTAGAGCAGTACTTC
clone_size: -; v_call: TRBV27; j_call: TRBJ2-1; d_call: TRBD2; cdr3_aa: CASSSSGLAGGIGNEQFF; cdr3_nt: TGTGCCAGCAGTTCATCCGGACTAGCGGGGGGAATTGGGAATGAGCAGTTCTTC
clone_size: -; v_call: TRBV11-2; j_call: TRBJ2-1; d_call: -; cdr3_aa: CASSLVPDSVQFF; cdr3_nt: TGTGCCAGCAGCTTAGTCCCGGACAGCGTGCAGTTCTTC
clone_size: few; v_call: TRBV7-2; j_call: TRBJ2-7; d_call: TRBD2; cdr3_aa: CASSFRAGGPEQYF; cdr3_nt: TGTGCCAGCAGCTTCAGAGCGGGGGGGCCCGAGCAGTACTTC
clone_size: -; v_call: TRBV28; j_call: TRBJ1-4; d_call: -; cdr3_aa: CASSAPSRNEKLFF; cdr3_nt: TGTGCCAGCAGCGCCCCGAGCCGTAATGAAAAACTGTTTTTT
clone_size: -; v_call: TRBV18; j_call: TRBJ1-6; d_call: TRBD1; cdr3_aa: CASSPAALTTGAVNSPLHF; cdr3_nt: TGTGCCAGCTCACCAGCCGCCTTAACGACAGGGGCCGTAAATTCACCCCTCCACTTT
clone_size: -; v_call: TRBV19; j_call: TRBJ2-5; d_call: TRBD2; cdr3_aa: CASSVPLGGGATETQYF; cdr3_nt: TGTGCCAGTAGTGTCCCCCTTGGCGGGGGGGCCACAGAGACCCAGTACTTC
clone_size: -; v_call: TRBV7-8; j_call: TRBJ1-2; d_call: -; cdr3_aa: CASSLVGARVRRGYTF; cdr3_nt: TGTGCCAGCAGCTTAGTGGGGGCAAGGGTGCGTAGAGGCTACACCTTC
clone_size: -; v_call: TRBV6-1; j_call: TRBJ2-3; d_call: TRBD1; cdr3_aa: CASNDRATDTQYF; cdr3_nt: TGTGCCAGCAACGACAGGGCCACAGATACGCAGTATTTT
clone_size: -; v_call: TRBV11-2; j_call: TRBJ2-1; d_call: -; cdr3_aa: CASLAGTLQFF; cdr3_nt: TGTGCCAGCTTAGCCGGGACACTGCAGTTCTTC
clone_size: -; v_call: TRBV29-1; j_call: TRBJ2-5; d_call: TRBD1; cdr3_aa: CSAQGTAQETQYF; cdr3_nt: TGCAGCGCCCAGGGGACAGCCCAAGAGACCCAGTACTTC
clone_size: -; v_call: TRBV4-1; j_call: TRBJ2-2; d_call: TRBD1; cdr3_aa: CASSPHRGNTGELFF; cdr3_nt: TGCGCCAGCAGCCCGCACAGGGGAAACACCGGGGAGCTGTTTTTT
clone_size: -; v_call: TRBV6-1; j_call: TRBJ2-3; d_call: TRBD1; cdr3_aa: CASSEGTGHTDTQYF; cdr3_nt: TGTGCCAGCAGTGAAGGGACAGGGCACACAGATACGCAGTATTTT
clone_size: -; v_call: TRBV7-9; j_call: TRBJ2-5; d_call: -; cdr3_aa: CASSKVGDQETQYF; cdr3_nt: TGTGCCAGCAGCAAAGTGGGCGACCAAGAGACCCAGTACTTC
clone_size: -; v_call: TRBV19; j_call: TRBJ1-1; d_call: TRBD1; cdr3_aa: CASNRGQGAGDTEAFF; cdr3_nt: TGTGCCAGTAACCGAGGGCAGGGGGCGGGTGACACTGAAGCTTTCTTT